This TCR beta chain came from a study of blood T cell repertoires in COVID-19. Study overall: COVID-19 samples, acute and convalescent, were from the United States, Italy and Spain. Sources were T cells, B-cell-depleted T cells, or PBMCs; the material itself was cDNA or gDNA.

Authors' analysis steps: The assay estimated nucleated cells by amplifying reference gene primers. Only in-frame clones appear in the TCRdb table, and some are missing; sequencing was by immunoSEQ multiplex PCR. Clonal size and the V and J genes are those of that table, whereas D and trimming came from the DNA. The table lists approximately 210,000 clones, roughly four fifths of them singletons. With V trimmed by 0 bases and J by 1 base, 3 bases remained unmatched. The CDR3 length is 16 residues. Germline CDR1 is SGHDN and CDR2 is FVKESK. The material sequenced was peripheral blood. V gene TRBV14 combines with J gene TRBJ2-3, with 8 bases aligning to TRBD1. The sequence was collected from a woman between 50 and 59 years old with active or convalescent COVID-19. CDR3: CASSQETGARTDTQYF. The CDR3 bases are TGTGCCAGCAGCCAAGAGACAGGGGCGCGCACAGATACGCAGTATTTT.